Listed below are T cell receptor beta chains from one sample, sequenced in a study of blood T cell repertoires in COVID-19. TCRdb's copy holds only in-frame clones and misses some; the assay was immunoSEQ multiplex PCR. The table lists some 340,000 clones, around 83% of them singletons. The material sequenced was peripheral blood. The receptors come from a man aged 25 to 40 with active or convalescent COVID-19. CDR3s include the opening cysteine and the closing phenylalanine or tryptophan. Fields, in order: J gene, D gene, clone size, V gene, CDR3 DNA, CDR3 protein. The D gene is left open where the match is weak. The size of a clone is reported for some rows only, either as once, few or many, or as a class for expanded clones.

TRBJ1-6 | . | . | TRBV4-3 | TGCGCCAGCAGCCAAGATCGAGGAATTTCACCCCTCCACTTT | CASSQDRGISPLHF
TRBJ1-5 | TRBD1 | . | TRBV14 | TGTGCCAGCAGCCAACCTCCTTGGTTAGGACAGGGGAGTCAGCCCCAGCATTTT | CASSQPPWLGQGSQPQHF
TRBJ2-7 | . | many | TRBV6-2/TRBV6-3 | TGTGCCAGCAGTTACCGTTTCGGCGGGGCGACCTACGAGCAGTACTTC | CASSYRFGGATYEQYF
TRBJ1-6 | . | . | TRBV18 | TGTGCCAGCTCAACTAATAATTCACCCCTCCACTTT | CASSTNNSPLHF
TRBJ2-1 | TRBD2 | . | TRBV5-1 | TGCGCCAGCAGCTTGGAAGTTAGCGGGCAATACAATGAGCAGTTCTTC | CASSLEVSGQYNEQFF
TRBJ2-7 | . | . | TRBV15 | TGTGCCACCAGCAGAGATCGGGGGACCTACGAGCAGTACTTC | CATSRDRGTYEQYF
TRBJ1-1 | . | . | TRBV5-1 | TGCGCCAGCTTTTCGTCGACACAGAACACTGAAGCTTTCTTT | CASFSSTQNTEAFF
TRBJ2-7 | TRBD2 | . | TRBV27 | TGTGCCAGCAGTTTTGGACCGGGGGGGGCGGAGGAGCAGTACTTC | CASSFGPGGAEEQYF
TRBJ2-1 | . | . | TRBV5-4 | TGTGCCAGCAGCTTTAGATCCTACAATGAGCAGTTCTTC | CASSFRSYNEQFF
TRBJ2-7 | . | . | TRBV28 | TGTGCCAGCAGCGAGGGCAGGAACTACGAGCAGTACTTC | CASSEGRNYEQYF
TRBJ1-2 | TRBD1 | few | TRBV29-1 | TGCAGCGTTGAAGGGGCCGGCGGGACAGGTTATGGCTACACCTTC | CSVEGAGGTGYGYTF
TRBJ2-3 | . | . | TRBV5-4 | TGTGCCAGCAGCCCCGCGGCAGCCGGAGATACGCAGTATTTT | CASSPAAAGDTQYF
TRBJ1-1 | TRBD1 | . | TRBV19 | TGTGCCAGTAGTTCGGCAGGGGGGAACACTGAAGCTTTCTTT | CASSSAGGNTEAFF
TRBJ1-1 | TRBD1 | . | TRBV6-5 | TGTGCCAGCAGTTCCGGGACAGGAGTGGCTTTCTTT | CASSSGTGVAFF
TRBJ1-5 | . | . | TRBV7-2 | TGTGCCAGCAGCTTAGTGTTGGGTCAGGGCAATCAGCCCCAGCATTTT | CASSLVLGQGNQPQHF
TRBJ2-2 | TRBD1 | . | TRBV28 | TGTGCCAGCAGGAGCCTTGGGACAGGCGGGCGCACCGGGGAGCTGTTTTTT | CASRSLGTGGRTGELFF
TRBJ2-3 | TRBD2 | . | TRBV7-9 | TGTGCCAGCAGTCGACTAGCGGCAGGCCCAGATACGCAGTATTTT | CASSRLAAGPDTQYF
TRBJ1-2 | TRBD1 | . | TRBV19 | TGTGCCAGTAGCCCAAGGACAGGCTATGGCTACACCTTC | CASSPRTGYGYTF
TRBJ2-1 | TRBD2 | . | TRBV7-2 | TGTGCCAGCAGCTTGGGGGGAGCGGGGCGGTCCTACAATGAGCAGTTCTTC | CASSLGGAGRSYNEQFF
TRBJ2-5 | . | . | TRBV3-1/TRBV3-2 | TGTGCCAGCAGCGGAGTGATACAAGAGACCCAGTACTTC | CASSGVIQETQYF
TRBJ1-4 | . | . | TRBV5-1 | TGCGCCAGCAGCGATGGACAGCCTAATGAAAAACTGTTTTTT | CASSDGQPNEKLFF
TRBJ1-2 | . | . | TRBV19 | TGTGCCAGTAGTGCCCGGACAGACCCCTATGGCTACACCTTC | CASSARTDPYGYTF
TRBJ2-3 | TRBD1 | . | TRBV5-4 | TGTGCCAGCAGCCCAGGGACAGCCACAGATACGCAGTATTTT | CASSPGTATDTQYF
TRBJ1-2 | . | . | TRBV12-3/TRBV12-4 | TGTGCCAGCAGTTCAGAATCTAACTATGGCTACACCTTC | CASSSESNYGYTF
TRBJ1-5 | TRBD1 | . | TRBV6-5 | TGTGCCACTGGGGACAGGGACAATCAGCCCCAGCATTTT | CATGDRDNQPQHF
TRBJ2-3 | . | once | TRBV30 | TGTGCCTGGAGTGGCGCTAGGGGCGGGGTAATAGATACGCAGTATTTT | CAWSGARGGVIDTQYF
TRBJ2-5 | TRBD1 | once | TRBV29-1 | TGCAGCGTTGAGTGGAACGACAGGGAATTGGAGACCCAGTACTTC | CSVEWNDRELETQYF
TRBJ2-1 | . | . | TRBV18 | TGTGCCAGCTCACCGGTTACGGGAGTAGACAATGAGCAGTTCTTC | CASSPVTGVDNEQFF
TRBJ1-1 | TRBD1 | . | TRBV3-1/TRBV3-2 | TGTGCCAGCAGCTACGGGACAGACACTGAAGCTTTCTTT | CASSYGTDTEAFF
TRBJ1-1 | . | . | TRBV4-2 | TGTGCCAGCAGCCAAGACAGGGGTTCTGAAGCTTTCTTT | CASSQDRGSEAFF
TRBJ2-7 | TRBD1 | . | TRBV5-4 | TGTGCCAGCAGCTTGGCCAGGGGGTCCTACGAGCAGTACTTC | CASSLARGSYEQYF
TRBJ1-4 | . | . | TRBV5-1 | TGCGCCAGCAGCGACGGCGGACAGTTAAATGAAAAACTGTTTTTT | CASSDGGQLNEKLFF
TRBJ2-1 | . | . | TRBV4-1 | TGCGCCAGCAGCCAACGGGTCTTTCCCCTCAATGAGCAGTTCTTC | CASSQRVFPLNEQFF
TRBJ1-2 | . | once | TRBV7-8 | TGTGCCAGCAGCTTAGCCGGACAGAGACTCTATGGCTACACCTTC | CASSLAGQRLYGYTF
TRBJ2-2 | TRBD1 | few | TRBV12-5 | TGTGCTAGTGGTTTGGGGGGACAGTCGAACACCGGGGAGCTGTTTTTT | CASGLGGQSNTGELFF
TRBJ2-5 | TRBD2 | once | TRBV5-6 | TGTGCCAGCAGCCCCTTAGCGGGGGGTCGAGAGACCCAGTACTTC | CASSPLAGGRETQYF
TRBJ2-1 | . | few | TRBV5-1 | TGCGCCAGCAGCTCCCTTGCGGGGACCGTGGATGAGCAGTTCTTC | CASSSLAGTVDEQFF
TRBJ1-3 | . | few | TRBV18 | TGTGCCAGCTCACCGGAGGGGTACATCTTCTCTGGAAACACCATATATTTT | CASSPEGYIFSGNTIYF
TRBJ1-1 | TRBD1 | . | TRBV6-2/TRBV6-3 | TGTGCCAGCAGTTACCCCGACAGGGGAGCTTTCTTT | CASSYPDRGAFF
TRBJ1-6 | . | . | TRBV23-1 | TGCGCCAGCAGCCCCAGGGGTGGTGGGTCACCCCTCCACTTT | CASSPRGGGSPLHF